This record looks at one T cell receptor (beta chain) sequence and its context. What it binds is not known. This PCR relied on a set of 60 Vbeta primers and 13 Jbeta primers. Sequenced by immunoSEQ multiplex PCR; TCRdb stores in-frame clones only, minus some. The data hold about 140,000 clones, with 78% observed a single time. V gave up 2 bases and J gave up 4 bases, with 8 bases separating them. Looked up from germline, CDR1 is MDHEN and CDR2 is SYDVKM. The CDR3 sequence is 13 residues long. This record comes from a study of cytomegalovirus exposure and HLA in healthy donors. Notes on the study in general: By a later analysis, the bulk of CMV-associated TCR beta chains appeared HLA-restricted.

This clonotype was sampled from a female donor in good health and CMV-seronegative. The sample taken for sequencing was PBMCs. The rearrangement uses TRBV28 and TRBJ1-2; D possibly corresponds to TRBD1 (5 bases). Here the CDR3 DNA reads TGTGCCAGCAGTTTAGACAGACTCTATGGCTACACCTTC. This gives the protein CASSLDRLYGYTF.